Listed here is a single T cell receptor beta chain. The sample comes from a study of blood T cell repertoires in COVID-19. Study-wide background: Donors in the United States, Italy and Spain gave samples during acute or convalescent COVID-19. Sources were T cells, B-cell-depleted T cells, or PBMCs; the material itself was cDNA or gDNA.

How the authors handled the data: Scientists estimated how many nucleated cells there were by amplifying reference gene primers. Here immunoSEQ multiplex PCR was the method, and the copy in TCRdb shows in-frame clones only, minus some. V and J calls and clone size come straight from that table; D and trimming were deduced from the DNA. The sample lists approximately 330,000 clones; 90% were seen once. The CDR3 sequence is 16 residues long. V shed 4 bases, J shed 2 bases, and the junction held 8 bases outside the gene matches. Germline loops: CDR1 SGHNT, CDR2 YYREEE (reference sequence). The receptor was derived from a woman in her thirties or forties with COVID-19, enrolled during active disease. Input material: peripheral blood. This chain connects TRBV5-4 to TRBJ2-2, with 7 bases aligning to TRBD2. In DNA, the CDR3 is TGTGCCAGCAGCCCCCCCTTGGGACTAAACACCGGGGAGCTGTTTTTT. Amino acid sequence: CASSPPLGLNTGELFF.